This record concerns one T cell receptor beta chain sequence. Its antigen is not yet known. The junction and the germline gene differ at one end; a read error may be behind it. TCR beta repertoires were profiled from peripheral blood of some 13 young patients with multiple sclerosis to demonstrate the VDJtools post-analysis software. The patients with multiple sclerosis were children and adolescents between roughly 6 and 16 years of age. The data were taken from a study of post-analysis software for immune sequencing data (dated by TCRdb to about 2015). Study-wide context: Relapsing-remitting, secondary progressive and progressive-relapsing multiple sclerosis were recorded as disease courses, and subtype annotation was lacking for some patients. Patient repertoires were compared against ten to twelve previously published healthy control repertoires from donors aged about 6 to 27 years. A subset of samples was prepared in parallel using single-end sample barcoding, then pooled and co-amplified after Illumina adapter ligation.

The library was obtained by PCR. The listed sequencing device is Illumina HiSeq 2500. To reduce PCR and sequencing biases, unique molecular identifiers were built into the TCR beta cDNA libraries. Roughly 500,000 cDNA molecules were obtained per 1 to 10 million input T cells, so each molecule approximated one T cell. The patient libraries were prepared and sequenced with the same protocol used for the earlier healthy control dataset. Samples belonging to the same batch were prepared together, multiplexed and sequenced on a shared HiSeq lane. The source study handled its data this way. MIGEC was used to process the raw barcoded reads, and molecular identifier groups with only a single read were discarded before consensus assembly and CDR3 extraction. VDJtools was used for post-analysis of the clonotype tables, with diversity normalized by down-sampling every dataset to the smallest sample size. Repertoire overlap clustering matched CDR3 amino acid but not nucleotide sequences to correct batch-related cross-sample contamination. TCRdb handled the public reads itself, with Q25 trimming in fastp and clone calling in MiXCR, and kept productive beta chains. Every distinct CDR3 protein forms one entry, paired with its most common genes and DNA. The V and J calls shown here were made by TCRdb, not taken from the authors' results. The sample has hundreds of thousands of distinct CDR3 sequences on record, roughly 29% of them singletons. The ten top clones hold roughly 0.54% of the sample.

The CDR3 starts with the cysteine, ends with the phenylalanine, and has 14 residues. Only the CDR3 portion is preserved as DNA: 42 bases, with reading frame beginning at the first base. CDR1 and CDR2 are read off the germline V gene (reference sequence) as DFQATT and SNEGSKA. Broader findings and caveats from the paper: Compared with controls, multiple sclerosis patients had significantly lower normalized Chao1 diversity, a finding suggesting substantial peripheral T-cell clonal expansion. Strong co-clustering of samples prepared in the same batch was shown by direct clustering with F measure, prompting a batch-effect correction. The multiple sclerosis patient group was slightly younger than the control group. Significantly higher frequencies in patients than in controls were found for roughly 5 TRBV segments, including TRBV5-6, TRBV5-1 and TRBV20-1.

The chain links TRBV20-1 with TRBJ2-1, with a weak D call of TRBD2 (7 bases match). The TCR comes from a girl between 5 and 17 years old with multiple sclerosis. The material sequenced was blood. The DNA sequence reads TGCGGTGTTCCACGGGGGGCATCCTACAATGAGCGGTTCTTC. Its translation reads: CGVPRGASYNERFF.